This T cell receptor (beta chain) comes out of a study of tumor-infiltrating lymphocytes in primary liver carcinoma. A constant-region primer primed TCR beta cDNA synthesis from roughly 500 ng of total RNA. Amplification in three nested multiplex PCR rounds with slightly modified ARM-PCR gave rise to TCR beta libraries. For around 11 cycles apiece, the opening two PCR rounds ran with TRBV1-TRBV30 forward primers and a C-beta reverse primer. TCRdb independently ran MiXCR on the multiplex PCR reads; one entry per CDR3 protein. This table has roughly 78,000 distinct CDR3 sequences, 71% appearing once. Joint extraction of RNA and DNA used about 17-32 mg of bulk tissue that was unsorted. A remark on this clonotype: The antigen remains undetermined. This CDR3 is missing its conserved last phenylalanine or tryptophan, likely due to a read error.

The V gene lost 6 bases and the J gene lost 5 bases, with 17 bases spanning the gap. Per germline, CDR1 SGHAT and CDR2 FQNNGV. The CDR3 runs 14 residues. Study conclusions and caveats: In tumor-adjacent and tumor-blood pairs, overlap was lower than in tumor region pairs.

The rearrangement uses TRBV11-2 and TRBJ2-7, with D unclear. The source of this sequence is a woman aged 55-70 years with primary liver carcinoma and hepatitis B virus infection. The specimen was liver tumor tissue from sampling region 4. Documented subset: tumor region T4, right-lateral pole. The CDR3 nucleotides read TGTGCCAGCAGTCCCCCTTCAGGAGCTAACGAGCAGTACTCC. It translates to CASSPPSGANEQYS.